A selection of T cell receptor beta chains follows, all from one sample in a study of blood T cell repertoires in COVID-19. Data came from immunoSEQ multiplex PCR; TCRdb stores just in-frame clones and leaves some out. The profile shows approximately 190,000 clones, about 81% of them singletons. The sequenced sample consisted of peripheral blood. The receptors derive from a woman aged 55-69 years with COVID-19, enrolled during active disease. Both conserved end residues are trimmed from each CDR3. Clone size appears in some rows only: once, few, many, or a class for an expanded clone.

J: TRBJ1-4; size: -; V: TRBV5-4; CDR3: ASSLRSYNEKLF
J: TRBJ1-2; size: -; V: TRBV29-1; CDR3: SVGFHGTGTYGYT
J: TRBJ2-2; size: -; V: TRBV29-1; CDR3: SVEEHRRPGELF
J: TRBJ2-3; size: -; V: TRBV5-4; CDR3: ASSSPGTSGYRTDTQY
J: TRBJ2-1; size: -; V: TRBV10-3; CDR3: AISEGLGSGSYNEQF
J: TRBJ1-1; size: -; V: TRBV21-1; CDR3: ASSNRTDEAF
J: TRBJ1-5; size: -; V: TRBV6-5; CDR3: ASSLWGRDSNQPQH
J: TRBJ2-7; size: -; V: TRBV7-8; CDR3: ASSLAGQGAYEQY
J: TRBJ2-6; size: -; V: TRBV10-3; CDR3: AISNRTGANVLT
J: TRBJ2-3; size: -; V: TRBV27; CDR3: ASSLGAGRDPQY
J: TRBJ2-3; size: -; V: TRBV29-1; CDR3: SVEGLAGPTSTDTQY
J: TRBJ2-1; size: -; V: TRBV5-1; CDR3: ASSVGGSSSYNEQF
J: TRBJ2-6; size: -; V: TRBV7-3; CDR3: ASSLSGTTSGANVLT
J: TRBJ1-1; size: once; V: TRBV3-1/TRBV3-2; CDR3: ASSLQGGNTEAF
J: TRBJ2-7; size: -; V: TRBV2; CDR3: ASSEVVLSSYEQY
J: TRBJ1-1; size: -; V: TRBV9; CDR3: ASSVSGIHSTEAF
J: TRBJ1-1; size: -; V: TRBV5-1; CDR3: ASSSQAIADTEAF
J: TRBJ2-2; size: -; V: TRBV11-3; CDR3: ASSQWPPTGGDNTGELF
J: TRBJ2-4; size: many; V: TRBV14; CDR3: ASSQDNSGGALAKNIQY
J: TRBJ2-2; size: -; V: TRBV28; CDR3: ASLRQGPRGELF
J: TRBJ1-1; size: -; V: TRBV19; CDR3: ASQGQPNTEAF
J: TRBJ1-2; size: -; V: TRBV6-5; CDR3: ASSYSGTKYGYT
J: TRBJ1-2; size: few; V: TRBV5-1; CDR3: ASSPITANYGYT
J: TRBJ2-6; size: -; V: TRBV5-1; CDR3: ASSPLFSGANVLT
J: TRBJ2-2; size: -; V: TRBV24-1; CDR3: ATSDWGSRRTGELF
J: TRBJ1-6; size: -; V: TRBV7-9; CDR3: ASSSTTLFSYNSPLH
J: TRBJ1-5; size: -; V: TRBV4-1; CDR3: ASSQGEMARQPQH
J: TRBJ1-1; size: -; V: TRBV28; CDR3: ASSLQNTEAF
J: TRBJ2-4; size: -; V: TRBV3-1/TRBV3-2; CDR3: ASSQERDSVAKNIQY
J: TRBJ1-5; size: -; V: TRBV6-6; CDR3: ATQEAWQPQH